Each of the 16 T cell receptor beta chains below was sequenced from the same sample in a study of shared T cell receptors in the human thymus. Data came from immunoSEQ multiplex PCR; TCRdb stores just in-frame clones and leaves some out. Found here are 650,000 to 950,000 clones, approximately 83% of them singletons; the top ten hold 0.008% to 0.011%. These same records also appear under a second study, on human thymus T cells.

Source material: thymocytes. These TCRs come from a girl under three years old with a congenital heart defect.

In its sample, this clone was seen once. The chain employs TRBV5-6 and TRBJ2-6, with D uncertain. Deletions cut 4 bases from V and 2 bases from J, with 16 bases between. CDR3 length equals 17 residues. Germline assignment: CDR1 SGHDT and CDR2 YYEEEE. The CDR3 DNA follows: TGTGCCAGCAGCAATGACCCAGGAAACCCTGGGGCCAACGTCCTGACTTTC. This translates into CASSNDPGNPGANVLTF.

Here the CDR3 reads CASSQSSGTGGTYEQYF. CDR3 sequence (DNA): TGCGCCAGCAGCCAGTCGTCCGGGACAGGGGGTACCTACGAGCAGTACTTC. The V and J genes are TRBV4-3 and TRBJ2-7, with 11 bases fitting TRBD1. V dropped 3 bases and J dropped 2; count of bases not matched to a gene: 9. Germline values: CDR1 LGHNA, CDR2 YSLEER. The length of the CDR3 is 17 residues.

The chain carries TRBV10-3 and TRBJ2-2, with D uncertain. The CDR3 extends over 17 amino acids. Germline loops: CDR1 ENHRY, CDR2 SYGVKD. Deletions cut 0 bases from V and 2 bases from J, with 13 bases between. CDR3 residues: CAISESLSKLNTGELFF. CDR3 in DNA: TGTGCCATCAGTGAGTCGTTATCAAAGCTTAACACCGGGGAGCTGTTTTTT.

This clone turned up a few times. The rearrangement uses TRBV2 and TRBJ1-1; D unclear. The CDR3 consists of 12 residues. V was trimmed by 0 bases and J by 7 bases, leaving 6 bases between them. CDR1 and CDR2 from the germline V gene are SNHLY and FYNNEI. CDR3 nucleotide sequence: TGTGCCAGCAGTGAAGCAAATTATGAAGCTTTCTTT. The encoded protein is CASSEANYEAFF.

This chain uses TRBV15 with TRBJ1-2; 7 bases fit TRBD1. Germline CDR1 reads LNHNV; CDR2 reads YYDKDF (reference sequence). Germline trimming cut 2 bases from V and 4 bases from J; bases unmatched to any gene: 13. This CDR3 contains 17 residues. The CDR3 loop reads CATSRRQGSLGLYGYTF. In DNA form, the CDR3 reads TGTGCCACCAGCAGACGACAGGGCTCCCTCGGGCTCTATGGCTACACCTTC.

V usage is TRBV27 and J usage is TRBJ1-1; TRBD1 agrees at 8 bases. The V segment lost 6 bases and the J segment 3 bases; nucleotides outside the gene matches: 18. The CDR3 is made up of 18 amino acids. Per the germline V gene, CDR1 is MNHEY and CDR2 is SMNVEV (reference sequence). DNA of the CDR3: TGTGCCAGCAGCTCGAAGGACAGGGTAGCTTTGCGGGACACTGAAGCTTTCTTT. Translated, it gives CASSSKDRVALRDTEAFF.

The rearrangement uses TRBV29-1 and TRBJ2-7; 7 bases fit TRBD1. The CDR3 loop spans 15 amino acids. V gave up 3 bases and J gave up 2 bases; unmatched junction bases: 10. The germline V gene encodes CDR1 SQVTM and CDR2 ANQGSEA. This CDR3 is CSVEIFDRDPYEQYF. The CDR3 bases are TGCAGCGTTGAGATATTTGACAGGGACCCCTACGAGCAGTACTTC.

CDR3 protein: CASSFRGGLPSPSTDTQYF. The CDR3, as DNA: TGTGCCAGCAGCTTCCGCGGGGGCCTTCCGTCACCTAGCACAGATACGCAGTATTTT. This sequence joins TRBV11-2 and TRBJ2-3, with D perhaps matching TRBD2 (7 bases). V was clipped by 3 bases and J by 0 bases, with 22 bases between them. Germline assignment: CDR1 SGHAT and CDR2 FQNNGV. This CDR3 region has 19 residues.

The chain recombines TRBV6-5 with TRBJ1-1; weak D call: TRBD1 (6 bases). CDR1 is MNHEY, CDR2 SVGAGI, per germline. This CDR3 spans 13 amino acids. The V end lost 6 bases, the J end lost 2 bases, and 10 bases lay between the germline ends. CDR3 sequence (DNA): TGTGCCAGCAGGACAGGATCAAACACTGAAGCTTTCTTT. The encoded protein is CASRTGSNTEAFF.

The V gene is TRBV29-1, the J gene TRBJ1-1; 10 bases fit TRBD1. From germline, CDR1 is SQVTM and CDR2 ANQGSEA. This CDR3 has 13 residues. The V gene end was trimmed by 2 bases and the J gene end by 6 bases; junction bases not matched to a gene: 3. As DNA, the CDR3 is TGCAGCGTTGAAAAGACAGGGGGCCCTGAAGCTTTCTTT. This sequence encodes CSVEKTGGPEAFF. The whole variable domain, filled in from reference TRBV29-1 and TRBJ1-1, reads SAVISQKPSRDICQRGTSLTIQCQVDSQVTMMFWYRQQPGQSLTLIATANQGSEATYESGFVIDKFPISRPNLTFSTLTVSNMSPEDSSIYLCSVEKTGGPEAFFGQGTRLTVV.

The chain joins TRBV5-4 to TRBJ2-3; TRBD1 might be the D (6 bases). V was clipped by 4 bases and J by 3 bases, with 18 bases between them. Per the germline V gene, CDR1 is SGHNT and CDR2 is YYREEE (reference sequence). This CDR3 spans 16 amino acids. The CDR3 region is CASSPPGQPETDTQYF. The CDR3 DNA is TGTGCCAGCAGCCCGCCCGGACAGCCCGAGACAGATACGCAGTATTTT.

The chain carries TRBV18 and TRBJ1-5; unclear D gene. Germline loops: CDR1 KGHSH, CDR2 LQKENI. The V gene lost 3 bases and the J gene lost 4 bases, with 10 bases spanning the gap. The CDR3 consists of 14 residues. Here the CDR3 DNA reads TGTGCCAGCTCACCGGGCCATGGGAATCAGCCCCAGCATTTT. It is translated as CASSPGHGNQPQHF.

V gene TRBV7-7 combines with J gene TRBJ2-3; the D is unclear. V lost 2 bases to trimming and J lost 0 bases, with 3 bases between them. This CDR3 has 13 residues. CDR1 and CDR2 from the germline V gene are SSHAT and FNYEAQ (reference sequence). The CDR3 loop is CASSLPSTDTQYF. Here the CDR3 DNA reads TGTGCCAGCAGCTTACCGAGCACAGATACGCAGTATTTT.

The chain combines TRBV15 with TRBJ1-5, with a possible D match to TRBD1 (6 bases). Trimming removed 3 bases at V and 7 bases at J, with 19 bases between. Germline lookup yields CDR1 LNHNV and CDR2 YYDKDF (reference sequence). The CDR3 runs to 16 residues. The CDR3 loop is CATSRDRGGPKQPQHF. The CDR3 bases are TGTGCCACCAGCAGGGACCGCGGGGGGCCAAAACAGCCCCAGCATTTT. Full variable domain (missing parts from reference TRBV15 and TRBJ1-5): DAMVIQNPRYQVTQFGKPVTLSCSQTLNHNVMYWYQQKSSQAPKLLFHYYDKDFNNEADTPDNFQSRRPNTSFCFLDIRSPGLGDTAMYLCATSRDRGGPKQPQHFGDGTRLSIL.

This rearrangement joins TRBV5-6 to TRBJ2-5, with TRBD2 as a possible D gene (5 bases). The CDR3 is made up of 12 amino acids. The V end lost 6 bases, the J end lost 7 bases, and 13 bases lay between the germline ends. CDR1 SGHDT and CDR2 YYEEEE come from the germline V gene. CDR3 nucleotides: TGTGCCAGCAAGCAGGACGAGGGGACCCAGTACTTC. Its translation is CASKQDEGTQYF.

This clone was counted once. The V and J genes are TRBV13 and TRBJ2-1; TRBD2 matches 14 bases. Unmatched junction bases numbered 5, after V lost 6 bases and J lost 13 bases. The length of the CDR3 is 13 residues. The germline V gene has CDR1 PRHDT and CDR2 FYEKMQ (reference sequence). CDR3 sequence: CASRGTSGGSQFF. The CDR3 bases are TGTGCCAGCAGGGGGACTAGCGGGGGATCCCAGTTCTTC.